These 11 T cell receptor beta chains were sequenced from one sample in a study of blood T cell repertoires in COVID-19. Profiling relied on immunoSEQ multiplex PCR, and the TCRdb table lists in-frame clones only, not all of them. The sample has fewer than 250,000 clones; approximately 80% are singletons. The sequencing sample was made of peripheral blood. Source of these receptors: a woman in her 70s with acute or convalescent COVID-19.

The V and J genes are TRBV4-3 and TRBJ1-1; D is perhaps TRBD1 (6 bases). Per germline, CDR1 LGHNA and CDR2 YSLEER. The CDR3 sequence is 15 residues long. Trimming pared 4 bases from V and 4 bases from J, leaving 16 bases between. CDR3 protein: CASSRSWQGTTEAFF. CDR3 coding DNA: TGCGCCAGCAGCCGGAGTTGGCAGGGGACCACTGAAGCTTTCTTT.

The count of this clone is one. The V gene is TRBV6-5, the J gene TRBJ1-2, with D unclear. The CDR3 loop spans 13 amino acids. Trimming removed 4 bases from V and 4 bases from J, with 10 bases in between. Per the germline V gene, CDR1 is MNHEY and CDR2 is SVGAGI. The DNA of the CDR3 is TGTGCCAGCAGTTCCCCGCGGGTCTATGGCTACACCTTC. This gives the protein CASSSPRVYGYTF.

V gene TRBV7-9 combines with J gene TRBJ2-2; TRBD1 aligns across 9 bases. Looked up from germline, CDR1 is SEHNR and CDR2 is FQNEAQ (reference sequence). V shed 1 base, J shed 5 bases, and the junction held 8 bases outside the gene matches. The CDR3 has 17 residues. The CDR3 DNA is TGTGCCAGCAGCTTAGTTGGGACAGGGCTGCGGACCGGGGAGCTGTTTTTT. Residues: CASSLVGTGLRTGELFF. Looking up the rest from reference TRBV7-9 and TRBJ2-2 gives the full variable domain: DTGVSQNPRHKITKRGQNVTFRCDPISEHNRLYWYRQTLGQGPEFLTYFQNEAQLEKSRLLSDRFSAERPKGSFSTLEIQRTEQGDSAMYLCASSLVGTGLRTGELFFGEGSRLTVL.

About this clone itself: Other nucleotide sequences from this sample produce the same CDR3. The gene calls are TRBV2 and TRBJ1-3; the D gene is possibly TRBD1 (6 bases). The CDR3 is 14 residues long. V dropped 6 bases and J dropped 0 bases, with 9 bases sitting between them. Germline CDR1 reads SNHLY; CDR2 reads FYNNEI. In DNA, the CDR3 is TGTGCCAGCAGAACAGGGTTCTCTGGAAACACCATATATTTT. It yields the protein CASRTGFSGNTIYF.

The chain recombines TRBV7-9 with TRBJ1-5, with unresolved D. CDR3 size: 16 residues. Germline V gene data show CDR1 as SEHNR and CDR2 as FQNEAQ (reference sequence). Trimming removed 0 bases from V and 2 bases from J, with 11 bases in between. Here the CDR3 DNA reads TGTGCCAGCAGCTTAGCTGGTGGGCTGGGCAATCAGCCCCAGCATTTT. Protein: CASSLAGGLGNQPQHF.

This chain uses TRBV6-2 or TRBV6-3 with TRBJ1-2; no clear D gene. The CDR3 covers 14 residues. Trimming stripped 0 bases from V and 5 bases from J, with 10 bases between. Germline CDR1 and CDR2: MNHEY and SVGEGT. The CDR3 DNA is TGTGCCAGCAGTTACTCGGCGACACCTTATGGCTACACCTTC. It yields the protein CASSYSATPYGYTF.

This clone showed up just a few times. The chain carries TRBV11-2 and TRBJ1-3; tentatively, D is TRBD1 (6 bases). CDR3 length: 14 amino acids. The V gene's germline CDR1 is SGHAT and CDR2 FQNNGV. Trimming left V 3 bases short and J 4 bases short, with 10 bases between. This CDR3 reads CASSFAGEGNTIYF. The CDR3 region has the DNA TGTGCCAGCAGCTTTGCAGGGGAAGGAAACACCATATATTTT.

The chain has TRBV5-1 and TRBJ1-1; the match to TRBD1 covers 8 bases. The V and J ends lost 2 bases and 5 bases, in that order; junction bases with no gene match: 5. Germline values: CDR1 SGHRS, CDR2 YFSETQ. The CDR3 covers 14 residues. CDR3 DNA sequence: TGCGCCAGCAGCTTAACAGGGGGGCCAACTGAAGCTTTCTTT. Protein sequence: CASSLTGGPTEAFF.

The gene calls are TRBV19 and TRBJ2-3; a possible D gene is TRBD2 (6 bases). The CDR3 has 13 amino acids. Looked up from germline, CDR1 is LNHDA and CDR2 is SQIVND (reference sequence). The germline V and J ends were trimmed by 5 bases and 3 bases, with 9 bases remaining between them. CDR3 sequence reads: CASSPGVTDTQYF. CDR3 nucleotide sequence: TGTGCCAGTAGTCCGGGGGTGACAGATACGCAGTATTTT.

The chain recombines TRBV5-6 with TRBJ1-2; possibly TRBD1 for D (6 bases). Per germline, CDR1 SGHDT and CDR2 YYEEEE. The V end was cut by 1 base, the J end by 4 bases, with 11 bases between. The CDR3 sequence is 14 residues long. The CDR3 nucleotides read TGTGCCAGCAGCTTGACGCAGGGGACCTATGGCTACACCTTC. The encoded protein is CASSLTQGTYGYTF.

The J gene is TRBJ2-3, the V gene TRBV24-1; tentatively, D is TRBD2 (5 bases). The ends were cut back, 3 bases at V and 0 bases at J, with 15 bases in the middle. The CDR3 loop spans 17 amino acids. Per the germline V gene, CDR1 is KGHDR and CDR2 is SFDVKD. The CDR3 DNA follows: TGTGCCACCAGTGATGTGGACGGACTCTCTAGCACAGATACGCAGTATTTT. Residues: CATSDVDGLSSTDTQYF.